This is a list of T cell receptor beta chains from one sample in a study of blood T cells in healthy people across ages. TCRdb processed the 5' RACE reads anew with MiXCR; each CDR3 protein has one entry. The sample lists 760,000 or so distinct CDR3 sequences, around 25% occurring once. These sequences were also reported in another study, on T cells of mothers and their children.

The sample was blood. These TCRs come from a boy between 10 and 17 years old in good health. Both conserved end residues are part of each CDR3. The D gene is left open where the match is weak. Rows may omit the clone size; those that give it use once, few, many or a size class.

CDR3 protein	CDR3 DNA	J gene	clone size	V gene	D gene
CSAGGNPGQAYEQYF	TGCAGCGCCGGGGGGAACCCGGGGCAAGCCTACGAGCAGTACTTC	TRBJ2-7	few	TRBV29-1	TRBD2
CSAQGAKDWGTDTQYF	TGCAGTGCCCAGGGGGCGAAGGATTGGGGCACAGATACGCAGTATTTT	TRBJ2-3	-	TRBV29-1	TRBD1
CATQAGQGGSPLHF	TGTGCCACCCAAGCCGGGCAGGGAGGCTCACCCCTCCACTTT	TRBJ1-6	-	TRBV5-6	-
CATSEGGRTGELFF	TGTGCCACCAGTGAAGGGGGAAGGACCGGGGAGCTGTTTTTT	TRBJ2-2	-	TRBV24-1	-
CASSFGSGQETQYF	TGTGCCAGCAGCTTTGGAAGCGGACAAGAGACCCAGTACTTC	TRBJ2-5	-	TRBV7-9	-
CASSFGLAGEQFF	TGTGCCAGCAGTTTCGGACTAGCGGGAGAGCAGTTCTTC	TRBJ2-1	-	TRBV12-3/TRBV12-4	TRBD2
CASSPTPESSYNEQFF	TGTGCCAGCAGCCCCACCCCAGAAAGCTCCTACAATGAGCAGTTCTTC	TRBJ2-1	-	TRBV7-9	-
CASSSQGAYQPQHF	TGTGCCAGTAGTAGCCAGGGGGCTTATCAGCCCCAGCATTTT	TRBJ1-5	few	TRBV19	TRBD1
CASSEEDRDSYNEQFF	TGCGCCAGCAGCGAGGAAGACAGGGACTCCTACAATGAGCAGTTCTTC	TRBJ2-1	-	TRBV9	TRBD1
CSAREDRGQETQYF	TGCAGTGCTAGGGAGGACAGGGGGCAAGAGACCCAGTACTTC	TRBJ2-5	once	TRBV20-1	TRBD1
CAIGDRNSGNTIYF	TGTGCCATCGGAGACAGAAACTCTGGAAACACCATATATTTT	TRBJ1-3	-	TRBV19	-
CASSPPGLYTDTQYF	TGTGCCAGCAGCCCCCCGGGGCTTTACACAGATACGCAGTATTTT	TRBJ2-3	-	TRBV7-9	-
CASREVGSGNTIYF	TGTGCCAGCAGAGAGGTTGGGTCTGGAAACACCATATATTTT	TRBJ1-3	few	TRBV6-6	-
CASSQIEQFF	TGTGCCAGCAGCCAGATTGAGCAGTTCTTC	TRBJ2-1	-	TRBV7-9	-
CATSRDLVTDTQYF	TGTGCCACCAGCAGAGATCTGGTCACAGATACGCAGTATTTT	TRBJ2-3	many	TRBV15	-
CASSTTGQSGYTF	TGTGCCAGCAGCACCACAGGGCAATCAGGCTACACCTTC	TRBJ1-2	-	TRBV7-6	-
CASSLPPPGETQYF	TGCGCCAGCAGCTTGCCCCCACCGGGGGAGACCCAGTACTTC	TRBJ2-5	-	TRBV5-1	-
CASALVMPEQYF	TGTGCCAGCGCGCTAGTTATGCCCGAGCAGTACTTC	TRBJ2-7	-	TRBV28	-
CATSDWGQGVGNEQFF	TGTGCCACCAGTGATTGGGGGCAGGGGGTGGGCAATGAGCAGTTCTTC	TRBJ2-1	few	TRBV24-1	TRBD1
CASSLPLGQGGETQYF	TGTGCCAGCAGTCTACCGCTTGGACAGGGTGGAGAGACCCAGTACTTC	TRBJ2-5	few	TRBV28	TRBD1
CASSSTGGFYEQFF	TGTGCCAGCAGTTCTACAGGGGGCTTTTATGAGCAGTTCTTC	TRBJ2-1	-	TRBV12-3/TRBV12-4	TRBD1
CASSFRGQGPLELFF	TGTGCCAGCAGCTTTAGGGGGCAGGGTCCACTGGAGCTGTTTTTT	TRBJ2-2	few	TRBV7-2	TRBD1
CASGDRYNEQFF	TGCGCCAGCGGGGACCGGTACAATGAGCAGTTCTTC	TRBJ2-1	-	TRBV5-1	-
CASSHSGQEPVVAFF	TGTGCCAGCAGTCACTCCGGACAGGAGCCCGTTGTAGCTTTCTTT	TRBJ1-1	few	TRBV7-9	TRBD1
CSAGLAGIPDIQYF	TGCAGCGCAGGACTAGCGGGGATCCCAGACATCCAGTACTTC	TRBJ2-4	-	TRBV20-1	TRBD2
CSVDRGRSGTDTQYF	TGCAGCGTTGACAGGGGGCGGTCAGGCACAGATACGCAGTATTTT	TRBJ2-3	-	TRBV29-1	TRBD1
CASSSWSGQPEDEQFF	TGTGCCAGCAGCTCTTGGTCGGGACAGCCGGAGGATGAGCAGTTCTTC	TRBJ2-1	-	TRBV7-8	TRBD1
CASSLYGRAKNIQYF	TGTGCCAGCAGCTTATATGGGAGAGCCAAAAACATTCAGTACTTC	TRBJ2-4	-	TRBV7-2	-
CAINIGGSENEQFF	TGTGCCATCAATATCGGCGGGAGCGAGAATGAGCAGTTCTTC	TRBJ2-1	many	TRBV10-3	TRBD2
CASSHGTAGDTQYF	TGTGCCAGCAGCCACGGGACTGCCGGAGATACGCAGTATTTT	TRBJ2-3	-	TRBV12-3/TRBV12-4	-
CASSLVTTGGEQYF	TGTGCCAGCAGCCTCGTTACAACAGGGGGCGAGCAGTACTTC	TRBJ2-7	-	TRBV7-3	TRBD1
CASSARTDPGNTIYF	TGTGCCAGCAGCGCCAGGACAGACCCTGGAAACACCATATATTTT	TRBJ1-3	few	TRBV7-2	-
CASSQDPRAINGKLFF	TGTGCCAGCAGCCAAGATCCCCGGGCCATTAATGGAAAACTGTTTTTT	TRBJ1-4	-	TRBV14	-
CASSLWSDTEAFF	TGTGCCAGCAGCTTATGGTCGGACACTGAAGCTTTCTTT	TRBJ1-1	-	TRBV7-9	-
CASSVGYSFSGNTIYF	TGTGCCAGCAGCGTAGGGTATAGCTTCTCTGGAAACACCATATATTTT	TRBJ1-3	-	TRBV9	-
CASSLTGGGNDEQFF	TGTGCCAGCAGCTTAACAGGAGGAGGGAATGATGAGCAGTTCTTC	TRBJ2-1	-	TRBV7-3	-
CASSSWGQKRGETQYF	TGTGCCAGCAGTTCTTGGGGACAGAAGAGGGGAGAGACCCAGTACTTC	TRBJ2-5	few	TRBV9	TRBD1
CASSQVGTASYEQYF	TGCGCCAGCAGCCAAGTCGGGACAGCTTCCTACGAGCAGTACTTC	TRBJ2-7	-	TRBV4-1	TRBD1
CSAREPPRLARSSREQETQYF	TGCAGTGCTAGAGAGCCCCCCCGTCTAGCGAGATCTTCGAGAGAACAAGAGACCCAGTACTTC	TRBJ2-5	-	TRBV20-1	-
CASSLYGGFLFF	TGTGCCAGCAGCTTATACGGGGGATTTCTGTTCTTC	TRBJ2-1	few	TRBV11-2	-
CASSQEGSVGGAVDKNIQYF	TGCGCCAGCAGCCAAGAGGGTTCGGTAGGGGGGGCAGTCGACAAAAACATTCAGTACTTC	TRBJ2-4	-	TRBV4-3	-
CASSDPETQETQYF	TGTGCCAGCAGTGATCCTGAGACCCAAGAGACCCAGTACTTC	TRBJ2-5	-	TRBV2	-
CASSRGWGGSYNEQFF	TGCGCCAGCAGCCGCGGGTGGGGGGGGTCCTACAATGAGCAGTTCTTC	TRBJ2-1	few	TRBV4-3	TRBD2
CSARPPLGEIDEQYF	TGCAGTGCTAGACCCCCTTTGGGGGAGATCGACGAGCAGTACTTC	TRBJ2-7	few	TRBV20-1	-
CSATSTPLAGAYEQYF	TGCAGTGCTACCTCCACTCCACTAGCGGGCGCTTACGAGCAGTACTTC	TRBJ2-7	-	TRBV20-1	TRBD2
CASSSPTIQETQYF	TGTGCCAGCAGCTCCCCGACCATTCAAGAGACCCAGTACTTC	TRBJ2-5	few	TRBV7-2	-
CASSSRTVASDTQYF	TGTGCCAGCAGTTCCCGGACAGTTGCATCAGATACGCAGTATTTT	TRBJ2-3	-	TRBV12-3/TRBV12-4	-
CASSPVTSGRGETQYF	TGTGCCAGCAGCCCCGTTACTAGCGGGAGGGGAGAGACCCAGTACTTC	TRBJ2-5	few	TRBV5-5	TRBD2
CASSSRGTGGIDEQFF	TGTGCCAGCAGCAGCAGGGGGACAGGGGGCATAGATGAGCAGTTCTTC	TRBJ2-1	-	TRBV28	TRBD1
CATRRRDNWDGYTF	TGTGCCACCAGGCGCAGGGACAATTGGGATGGCTACACCTTC	TRBJ1-2	few	TRBV15	-
CASSLATVADTQYF	TGTGCCAGCAGTCTCGCGACAGTAGCAGATACGCAGTATTTT	TRBJ2-3	few	TRBV27	-
CASSLRPQETQYF	TGTGCCAGCAGCTTAAGACCCCAAGAGACCCAGTACTTC	TRBJ2-5	many	TRBV7-3	-
CASSELKIEADEQFF	TGTGCCAGCAGTGAATTGAAGATAGAAGCGGATGAGCAGTTCTTC	TRBJ2-1	-	TRBV6-1	-
CAKQDGTQYF	TGTGCCAAACAAGACGGGACCCAGTACTTC	TRBJ2-5	few	TRBV5-7	-
CSVEWSDSYNEQFF	TGCAGCGTTGAGTGGAGCGACTCCTACAATGAGCAGTTCTTC	TRBJ2-1	-	TRBV29-1	-
CASSQQVYSEAFF	TGCGCCAGCAGCCAACAGGTTTACTCTGAAGCTTTCTTT	TRBJ1-1	-	TRBV4-1	-
CASSRGTVYGYTF	TGTGCCAGCAGCCGAGGGACAGTTTATGGCTACACCTTC	TRBJ1-2	-	TRBV7-9	TRBD1
CASSLVGGANEQFF	TGTGCCAGCAGTCTGGTCGGGGGGGCGAATGAGCAGTTCTTC	TRBJ2-1	-	TRBV2	TRBD2
CASSDPGKGDTEAFF	TGTGCCAGCAGTGACCCAGGGAAGGGGGACACTGAAGCTTTCTTT	TRBJ1-1	-	TRBV25-1	-